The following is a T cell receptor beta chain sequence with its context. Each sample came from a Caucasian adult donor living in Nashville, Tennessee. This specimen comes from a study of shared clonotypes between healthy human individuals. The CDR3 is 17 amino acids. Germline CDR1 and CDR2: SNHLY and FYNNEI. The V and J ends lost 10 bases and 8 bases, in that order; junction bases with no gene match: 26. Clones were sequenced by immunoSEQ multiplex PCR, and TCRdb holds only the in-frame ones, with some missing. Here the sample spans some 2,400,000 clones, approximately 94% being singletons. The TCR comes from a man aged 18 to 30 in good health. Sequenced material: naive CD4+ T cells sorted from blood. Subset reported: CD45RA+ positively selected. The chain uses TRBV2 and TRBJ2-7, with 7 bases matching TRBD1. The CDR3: CATNRVILRDSGGKQYF. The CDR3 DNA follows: TGTGCCACAAACCGCGTAATTTTACGGGACAGCGGTGGGAAGCAGTACTTC.